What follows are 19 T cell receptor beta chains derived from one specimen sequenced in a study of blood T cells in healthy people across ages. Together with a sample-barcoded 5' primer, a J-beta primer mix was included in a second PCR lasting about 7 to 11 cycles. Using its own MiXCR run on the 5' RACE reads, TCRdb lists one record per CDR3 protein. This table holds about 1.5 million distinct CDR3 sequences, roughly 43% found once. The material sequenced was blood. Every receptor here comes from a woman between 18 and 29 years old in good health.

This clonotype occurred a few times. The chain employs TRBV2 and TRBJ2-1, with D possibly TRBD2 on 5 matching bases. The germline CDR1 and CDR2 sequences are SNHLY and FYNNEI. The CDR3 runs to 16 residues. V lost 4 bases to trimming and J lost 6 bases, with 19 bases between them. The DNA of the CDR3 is TGTGCCAGCAGTGGCCACGCTAGGCTAGCTGGCAATGAGCAGTTCTTC. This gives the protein CASSGHARLAGNEQFF.

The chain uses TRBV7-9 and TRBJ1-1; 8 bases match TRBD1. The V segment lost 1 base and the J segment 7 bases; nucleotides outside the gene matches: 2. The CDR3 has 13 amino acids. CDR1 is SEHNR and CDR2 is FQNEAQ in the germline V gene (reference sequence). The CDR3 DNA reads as TGTGCCAGCAGCTTAGGGACAGGGTGTGAAGCTTTCTTT. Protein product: CASSLGTGCEAFF.

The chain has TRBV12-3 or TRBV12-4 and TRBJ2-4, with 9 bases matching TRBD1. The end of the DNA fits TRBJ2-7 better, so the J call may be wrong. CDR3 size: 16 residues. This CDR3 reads CASSPIPRQGVYEQYF. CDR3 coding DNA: TGTGCCAGCAGTCCCATACCGAGACAGGGGGTCTACGAGCAGTACTTC.

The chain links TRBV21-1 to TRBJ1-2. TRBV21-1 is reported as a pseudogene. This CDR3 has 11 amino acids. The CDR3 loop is CASSIPQCYTF. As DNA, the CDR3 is TGTGCCAGCAGCATACCACAGTGCTACACCTTC.

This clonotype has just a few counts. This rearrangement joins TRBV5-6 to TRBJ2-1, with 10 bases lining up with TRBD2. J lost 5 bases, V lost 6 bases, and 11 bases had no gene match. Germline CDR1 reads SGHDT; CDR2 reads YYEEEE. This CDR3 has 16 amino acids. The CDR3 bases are TGTGCCAGCAACACTGACCCTAGCGGGAGCAACAATGAGCAGTTCTTC. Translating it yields CASNTDPSGSNNEQFF.

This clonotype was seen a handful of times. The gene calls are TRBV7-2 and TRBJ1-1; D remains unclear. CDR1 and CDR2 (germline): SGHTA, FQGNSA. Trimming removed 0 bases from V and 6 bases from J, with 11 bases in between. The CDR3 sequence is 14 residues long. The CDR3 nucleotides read TGTGCCAGCAGCTTAGCGCACTTAAAGCCTGAAGCTTTCTTT. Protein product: CASSLAHLKPEAFF.

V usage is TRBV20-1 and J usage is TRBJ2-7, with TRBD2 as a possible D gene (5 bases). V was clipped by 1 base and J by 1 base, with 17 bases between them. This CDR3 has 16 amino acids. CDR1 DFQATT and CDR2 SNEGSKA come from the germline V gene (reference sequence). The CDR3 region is CSARVWRRAESYEQYF. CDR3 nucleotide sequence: TGCAGTGCTAGAGTTTGGAGGCGGGCCGAGTCCTACGAGCAGTACTTC.

CDR3 DNA: TGTGCCAGCAGCCAAGCGTCGACTAGTAACGAGCAGTACTTC. Residues: CASSQASTSNEQYF. The rearrangement uses TRBV14 and TRBJ2-7; D possibly corresponds to TRBD2 (6 bases). Germline CDR1 SGHDN, CDR2 FVKESK. The ends were cut back, 1 base at V and 5 bases at J, with 12 bases in the middle. This CDR3 contains 14 residues.

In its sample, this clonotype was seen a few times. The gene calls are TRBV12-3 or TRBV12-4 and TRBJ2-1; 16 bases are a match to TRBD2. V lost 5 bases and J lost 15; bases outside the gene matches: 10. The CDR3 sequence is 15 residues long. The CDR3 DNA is TGTGCCAGCAGTCCGGGACTAGCGGGGGGGCACCCTCCGTTCTTC. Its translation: CASSPGLAGGHPPFF.

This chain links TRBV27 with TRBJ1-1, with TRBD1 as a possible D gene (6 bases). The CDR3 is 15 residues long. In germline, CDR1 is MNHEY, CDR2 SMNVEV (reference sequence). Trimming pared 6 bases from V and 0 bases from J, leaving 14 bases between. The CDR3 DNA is TGTGCCAGCAGCTTACAGGGAACTATGAACACTGAAGCTTTCTTT. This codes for CASSLQGTMNTEAFF.

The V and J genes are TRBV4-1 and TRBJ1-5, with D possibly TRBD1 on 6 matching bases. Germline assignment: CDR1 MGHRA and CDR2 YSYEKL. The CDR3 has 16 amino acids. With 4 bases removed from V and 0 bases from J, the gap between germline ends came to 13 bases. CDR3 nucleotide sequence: TGCGCCAGCAGCCGACTAGGGGGAGGTAGCAATCAGCCCCAGCATTTT. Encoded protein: CASSRLGGGSNQPQHF.

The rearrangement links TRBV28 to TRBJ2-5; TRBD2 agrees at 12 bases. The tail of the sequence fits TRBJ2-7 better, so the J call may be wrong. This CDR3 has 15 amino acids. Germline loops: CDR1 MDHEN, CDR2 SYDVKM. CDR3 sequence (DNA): TGTGCCAGCAGAGCTCGGACTAGCGGGACGACCGAGCAGTACTTC. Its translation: CASRARTSGTTEQYF.

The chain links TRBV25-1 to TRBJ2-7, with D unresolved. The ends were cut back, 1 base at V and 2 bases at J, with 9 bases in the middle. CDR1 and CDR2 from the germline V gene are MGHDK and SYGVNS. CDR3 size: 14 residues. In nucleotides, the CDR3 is TGTGCCAGCAGTGAATCCGTCCCTCCCTACGAGCAGTACTTC. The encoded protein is CASSESVPPYEQYF.

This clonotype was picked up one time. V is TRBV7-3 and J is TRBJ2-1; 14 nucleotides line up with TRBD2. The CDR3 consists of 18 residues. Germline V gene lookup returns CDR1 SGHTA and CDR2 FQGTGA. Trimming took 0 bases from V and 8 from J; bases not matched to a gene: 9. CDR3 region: CASSLTPRLAGGPDEQFF. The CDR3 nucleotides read TGTGCCAGCAGCTTAACCCCGAGACTAGCGGGAGGGCCAGATGAGCAGTTCTTC.

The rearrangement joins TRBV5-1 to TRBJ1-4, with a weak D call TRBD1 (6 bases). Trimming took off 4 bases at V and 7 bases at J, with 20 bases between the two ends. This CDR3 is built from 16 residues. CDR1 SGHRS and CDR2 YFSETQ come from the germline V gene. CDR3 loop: CASSPTPGQVFEKLFF. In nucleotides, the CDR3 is TGCGCCAGCAGCCCTACCCCGGGACAAGTTTTTGAAAAACTGTTTTTT. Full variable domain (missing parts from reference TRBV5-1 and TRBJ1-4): KAGVTQTPRYLIKTRGQQVTLSCSPISGHRSVSWYQQTPGQGLQFLFEYFSETQRNKGNFPGRFSGRQFSNSRSEMNVSTLELGDSALYLCASSPTPGQVFEKLFFGSGTQLSVL.

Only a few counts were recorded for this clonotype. This CDR3 is CASSGRDRGRLDTQYF. CDR3 DNA sequence: TGCGCCAGCAGCGGCCGGGACAGGGGGCGCCTTGATACGCAGTATTTT. The chain couples TRBV5-1 to TRBJ2-3; TRBD1 agrees at 12 bases. The CDR3 is 16 amino acids. V lost 4 bases and J lost 6; bases outside the gene matches: 9. From germline, CDR1 is SGHRS and CDR2 YFSETQ. The variable domain in full, completed from reference TRBV5-1 and TRBJ2-3, reads KAGVTQTPRYLIKTRGQQVTLSCSPISGHRSVSWYQQTPGQGLQFLFEYFSETQRNKGNFPGRFSGRQFSNSRSEMNVSTLELGDSALYLCASSGRDRGRLDTQYFGPGTRLTVL.

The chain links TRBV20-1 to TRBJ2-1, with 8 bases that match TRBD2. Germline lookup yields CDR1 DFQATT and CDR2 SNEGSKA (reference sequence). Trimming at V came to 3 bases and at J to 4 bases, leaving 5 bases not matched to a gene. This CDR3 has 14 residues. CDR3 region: CSARSGSIYNEQFF. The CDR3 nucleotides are TGCAGTGCTAGGAGCGGGAGTATTTACAATGAGCAGTTCTTC.

The CDR3 nucleotides read TGCAGTGCTCGCGACCCACTAGGCGCATCCTACGAGCAGTACTTC. Translation: CSARDPLGASYEQYF. The V gene is TRBV20-1, the J gene TRBJ2-7, with D tentatively TRBD2 (5 bases). CDR1 and CDR2 (germline): DFQATT, SNEGSKA (reference sequence). The CDR3 loop spans 15 amino acids. Trimming took 5 bases from V and 1 from J, leaving 18 bases between them.

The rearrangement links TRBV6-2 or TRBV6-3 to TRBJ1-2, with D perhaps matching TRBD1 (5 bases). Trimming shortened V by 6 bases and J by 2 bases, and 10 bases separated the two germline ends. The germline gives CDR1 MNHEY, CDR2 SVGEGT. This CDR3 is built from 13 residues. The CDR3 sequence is CASRRDANYGYTF. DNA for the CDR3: TGTGCCAGCAGAAGGGACGCCAACTATGGCTACACCTTC.